This section outlines one T cell receptor beta chain sequence together with its context. This sample is part of a study of T cells after somatic rescue of genetic block. Here immunoSEQ multiplex PCR was the method, and the copy in TCRdb shows in-frame clones only, minus some. Among tens of thousands of clones listed, approximately 91% were seen once. From germline, CDR1 is WSHSY and CDR2 SAAADI. Trimming stripped 3 bases from V and 6 bases from J, with 9 bases between. CDR3 size: 13 residues. The chain is built from TRBV10-2 and TRBJ2-4; weak D call: TRBD1 (6 bases). The TCR originated in a man aged 25-45 years. The material sequenced was peripheral blood mononuclear cells (PBMCs). As DNA, the CDR3 is TGCGCCAGCAGTGAAGGACAGACAAACATTCAGTACTTC. The encoded protein is CASSEGQTNIQYF.